The next 2 T cell receptor beta chains were all read from a single sample in a study of T-cell memory formation after mild COVID-19. TCRdb re-derived calls from the 5' RACE reads in MiXCR, one entry per CDR3 protein. The sample has 450,000 to 650,000 distinct CDR3 sequences; about 20% are singletons. Specimen: PBMCs or a T cell subset sorted from them (not recorded which). These receptors all come from an adult woman who had mild COVID-19 (a few samples of this study predate the infection). Cell type and time point are not known.

The rearrangement joins TRBV27 to TRBJ1-2; D is perhaps TRBD1 (6 bases). Germline CDR1 MNHEY, CDR2 SMNVEV (reference sequence). V lost 4 bases and J 4 bases, leaving 22 bases between the germline ends. The CDR3 loop spans 17 amino acids. The CDR3 DNA is TGTGCCAGCAGTTCACTAGCTAACAGGGTCGAGGGCTATGGCTACACCTTC. Translation gives CASSSLANRVEGYGYTF.

The rearrangement uses TRBV9 and TRBJ2-5; D is ambiguous. The V gene's germline CDR1 is SGDLS and CDR2 YYNGEE. This CDR3 is built from 14 residues. V lost 0 bases and J 1 base, leaving 7 bases between the germline ends. As DNA, the CDR3 is TGTGCCAGCAGCGTAGAGGCCGTCCAAGAGACCCAGTACTTC. It codes for CASSVEAVQETQYF. The full variable domain, in which reference TRBV9 and TRBJ2-5 provide the parts outside the CDR3, is DSGVTQTPKHLITATGQRVTLRCSPRSGDLSVYWYQQSLDQGLQFLIQYYNGEERAKGNILERFSAQQFPDLHSELNLSSLELGDSALYFCASSVEAVQETQYFGPGTRLLVL.